This T cell receptor (beta chain) was identified during a study of shared clonotypes between healthy human individuals. Regarding this clone: Its antigen is undetermined.

Study-level findings and limits: Non-shared clonotypes were found to have lower generation probabilities than the clonotypes that were shared by all four of the sorted-subset donors. A generally larger estimated richness was seen in naive subsets than in memory subsets.

The study separated CD4+ cells into CD45RA+ naive and CD45RA-negative memory subsets. The ends lost 7 bases at V and 1 base at J; junction bases unmatched: 4. Per germline, CDR1 SNHLY and CDR2 FYNNEI. The length of the CDR3 is 14 residues. In the authors' methods: Because ImmunoSEQ provided only junction sequences with no quality scores, the filtering differed. Only in-frame clones appear in the TCRdb table, and some are missing; sequencing was by immunoSEQ multiplex PCR. V and J calls and clone size are those listed in that table; D and trimming were worked out from the DNA. The sample lists 2 million to 2.5 million clones; more than 85% were seen once.

The sequence was collected from a man aged 18 to 35 in good health. Some clones in this sample may be carry-over from other donors' samples. The specimen sequenced was naive CD4+ T cells from PBMCs. Subset given: CD45RA+ positively selected. The rearrangement joins TRBV2 to TRBJ1-5, with TRBD1 matching over 7 bases. CDR3: CASTMTGSNQPQHF. In nucleotides, the CDR3 is TGTGCCAGCACCATGACAGGGAGCAATCAGCCCCAGCATTTT.